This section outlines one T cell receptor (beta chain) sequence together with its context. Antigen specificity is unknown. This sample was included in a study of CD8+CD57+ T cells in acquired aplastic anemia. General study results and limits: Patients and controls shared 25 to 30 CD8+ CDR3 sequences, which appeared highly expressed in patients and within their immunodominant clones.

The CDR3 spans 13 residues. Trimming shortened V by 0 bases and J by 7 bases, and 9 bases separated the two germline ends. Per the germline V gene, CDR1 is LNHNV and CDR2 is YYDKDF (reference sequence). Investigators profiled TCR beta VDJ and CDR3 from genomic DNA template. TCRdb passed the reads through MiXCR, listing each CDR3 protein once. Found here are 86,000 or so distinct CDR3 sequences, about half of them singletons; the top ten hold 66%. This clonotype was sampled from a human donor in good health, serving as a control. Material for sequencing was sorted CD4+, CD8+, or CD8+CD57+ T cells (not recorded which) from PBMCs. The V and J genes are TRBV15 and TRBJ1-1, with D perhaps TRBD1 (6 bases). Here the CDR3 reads CATSRDQGFEAFF. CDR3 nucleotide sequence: TGTGCCACCAGCAGAGATCAGGGGTTTGAAGCTTTCTTT.